Given below is one TCR beta chain in context. This record belongs to a study of blood T cell repertoires in COVID-19. Sequenced by immunoSEQ multiplex PCR; TCRdb stores in-frame clones only, minus some. The repertoire has 270,000 or so clones, around nine tenths of them found once; the top ten carry roughly 8.5%. CDR1 is SQVTM, CDR2 ANQGSEA, per germline. There are 13 residues in the CDR3. V was pared by 2 bases and J by 2 bases, with 0 bases of the junction left unmatched. Sequenced sample: peripheral blood. The TCR was taken from a man aged 40-55 years with active or convalescent COVID-19. The chain links TRBV29-1 to TRBJ1-5; 7 nucleotides match TRBD1. The CDR3 DNA sequence: TGCAGCGTTGAACAGGGGGGCAATCAGCCCCAGCATTTT. Amino acid sequence: CSVEQGGNQPQHF.